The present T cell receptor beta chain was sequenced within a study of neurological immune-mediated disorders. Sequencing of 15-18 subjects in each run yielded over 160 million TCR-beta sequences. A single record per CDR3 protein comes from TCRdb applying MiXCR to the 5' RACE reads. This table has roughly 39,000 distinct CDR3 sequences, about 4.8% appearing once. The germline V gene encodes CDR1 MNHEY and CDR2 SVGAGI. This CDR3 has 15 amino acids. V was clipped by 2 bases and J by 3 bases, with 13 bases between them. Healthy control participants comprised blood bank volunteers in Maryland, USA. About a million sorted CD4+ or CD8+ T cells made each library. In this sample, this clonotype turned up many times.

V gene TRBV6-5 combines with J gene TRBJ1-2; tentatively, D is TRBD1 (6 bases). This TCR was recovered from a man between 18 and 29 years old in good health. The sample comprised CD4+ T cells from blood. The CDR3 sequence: CASSYGGQGDYGYTF. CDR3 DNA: TGTGCCAGCAGTTACGGGGGCCAGGGCGACTATGGCTACACCTTC.